Presented here are 26 T cell receptor beta chains from one specimen sequenced in a study of blood T cell repertoires in COVID-19. Here immunoSEQ multiplex PCR was the method, and the copy in TCRdb shows in-frame clones only, minus some. The profile shows approximately 54,000 clones, approximately 90% of them singletons. Sequenced input: peripheral blood. These receptors were taken from a man aged 50-60 years with acute or convalescent COVID-19.

This clone was detected a few times. The gene calls are TRBV5-4 and TRBJ2-2; 15 bases are a match to TRBD2. The V segment lost 5 bases and the J segment 1 base; nucleotides outside the gene matches: 3. CDR1 is SGHNT, CDR2 YYREEE, per germline (reference sequence). The CDR3 has 17 amino acids. The CDR3 DNA is TGTGCCAGCAGGTCGGGACTAGCGGGGGGGAACACCGGGGAGCTGTTTTTT. Residues: CASRSGLAGGNTGELFF. The full variable domain, rest sourced from reference TRBV5-4 and TRBJ2-2, is ETGVTQSPTHLIKTRGQQVTLRCSSQSGHNTVSWYQQALGQGPQFIFQYYREEENGRGNFPPRFSGLQFPNYSSELNVNALELDDSALYLCASRSGLAGGNTGELFFGEGSRLTVL.

The rearrangement uses TRBV19 and TRBJ1-1; no definite D call. This CDR3 spans 11 amino acids. Deletions cut 5 bases from V and 3 bases from J, with 4 bases between. CDR1 is LNHDA, CDR2 SQIVND, per germline (reference sequence). In nucleotides, the CDR3 is TGTGCCAGTAGTGAGTACACTGAAGCTTTCTTT. This encodes CASSEYTEAFF.

V and J are TRBV6-5 and TRBJ2-2, with D possibly TRBD1 on 5 matching bases. The CDR3 totals 15 residues. Trimming left V 5 bases short and J 0 bases short, with 10 bases between. The germline CDR1 and CDR2 sequences are MNHEY and SVGAGI. The CDR3, as DNA: TGTGCCAGCAGTCCCCGGACAACGAACACCGGGGAGCTGTTTTTT. Protein product: CASSPRTTNTGELFF.

V is TRBV11-2 and J is TRBJ2-7; D is unclear. The germline gives CDR1 SGHAT, CDR2 FQNNGV. The V end was cut by 6 bases, the J end by 2 bases, with 11 bases between. The CDR3 length is 13 residues. The CDR3 region is CASSRLSTYEQYF. CDR3 bases: TGTGCCAGCAGTCGGCTTAGCACCTACGAGCAGTACTTC.

The rearrangement uses TRBV5-5 and TRBJ2-7; 7 bases are a match to TRBD1. Germline trimming cut 5 bases from V and 4 bases from J; bases unmatched to any gene: 9. This CDR3 has 14 amino acids. CDR1 SGHKS and CDR2 YYEKEE come from the germline V gene (reference sequence). CDR3 region: CASSFGTVLYEQYF. The CDR3 DNA reads TGTGCCAGCAGTTTCGGGACAGTCTTGTACGAGCAGTACTTC.

The chain carries TRBV6-5 and TRBJ1-2; D is unclear. Trimming took off 0 bases at V and 8 bases at J, with 19 bases between the two ends. This CDR3 comprises 16 residues. Germline CDR1 reads MNHEY; CDR2 reads SVGAGI. In DNA form, the CDR3 reads TGTGCCAGCAGTTACTCGATGTTGACGGGCGGGAGCGGCTACACCTTC. Translating it yields CASSYSMLTGGSGYTF.

The J gene is TRBJ1-5, the V gene TRBV19; maybe TRBD1 (5 bases). Germline V gene data show CDR1 as LNHDA and CDR2 as SQIVND (reference sequence). This CDR3 contains 13 residues. Trimming cost V 7 bases and J 4 bases, with 11 bases left between them. The CDR3 reads CASTQAGNQPQHF. In nucleotides, the CDR3 is TGTGCCAGTACCCAAGCAGGGAATCAGCCCCAGCATTTT.

The CDR3 DNA reads TGCGCCAGCAGCTTGCCGAGGGATGAGCAGTTCTTC. It is translated as CASSLPRDEQFF. The chain carries TRBV5-1 and TRBJ2-1; D is possibly TRBD2 (5 bases). The CDR3 totals 12 residues. Germline values: CDR1 SGHRS, CDR2 YFSETQ. With 1 base removed from V and 8 bases from J, the gap between germline ends came to 7 bases.

This clone is a singleton in its sample. The chain links TRBV2 to TRBJ2-3; D might be TRBD2 (6 bases). Germline V CDR1 and CDR2: SNHLY, FYNNEI. The length of the CDR3 is 13 residues. V lost 8 bases and J 0 bases, leaving 9 bases between the germline ends. For the CDR3, the DNA is TGTGCCAGCGGAGGGGAGAGCACAGATACGCAGTATTTT. It translates to CASGGESTDTQYF.

This clone has more than one count but fewer than ten. V is TRBV12-3 or TRBV12-4 and J is TRBJ1-4, with D possibly being TRBD1 (6 bases). Trimming shortened V by 8 bases and J by 4 bases, and 11 bases separated the two germline ends. CDR3 length: 13 residues. This CDR3 reads CASVDSLNEKLFF. In DNA, the CDR3 is TGTGCCAGCGTGGACAGTCTTAATGAAAAACTGTTTTTT.

This chain uses TRBV30 with TRBJ1-2; TRBD1 aligns across 8 bases. Germline assignment: CDR1 GTSNPN and CDR2 SVGIG (reference sequence). J gave up 5 bases and V 3 bases, and 14 bases lay outside the gene matches. The CDR3 runs 16 residues. The CDR3 DNA follows: TGTGCCTGGAGGTCCCGGGACAGGATGAAGAGTTATGGCTACACCTTC. Encoded protein: CAWRSRDRMKSYGYTF.

The chain combines TRBV7-2 with TRBJ2-7; 9 bases agree with TRBD1. V trimming: 0 bases; J trimming: 4 bases; junction bases outside the gene matches: 4. From germline, CDR1 is SGHTA and CDR2 FQGNSA. This CDR3 contains 15 residues. This CDR3 reads CASSLALGQGYEQYF. CDR3 nucleotides: TGTGCCAGCAGCTTAGCCTTGGGACAGGGATACGAGCAGTACTTC.

The genes are TRBV10-1 and TRBJ1-6; D uncertain. V was trimmed by 3 bases and J by 4 bases, leaving 7 bases between them. Germline CDR1 is WNHNN and CDR2 is SYGVQD (reference sequence). This CDR3 is 14 amino acids long. CDR3 amino acids: CASSEAGYNSPLHF. CDR3 DNA: TGCGCCAGCAGTGAAGCCGGTTATAATTCACCCCTCCACTTT.

The J gene is TRBJ2-3, the V gene TRBV24-1; D not resolved. V was cut by 4 bases and J by 2 bases, with 3 bases left in between. This CDR3 spans 12 amino acids. Looked up from germline, CDR1 is KGHDR and CDR2 is SFDVKD. The DNA of the CDR3 is TGTGCCACCAGTGAGTACACAGATACGCAGTATTTT. Its protein is CATSEYTDTQYF.

This chain uses TRBV11-2 with TRBJ2-5; 7 bases are shared with TRBD1. V trimming: 5 bases; J trimming: 5 bases; junction bases outside the gene matches: 11. The CDR3 runs to 15 residues. Germline V gives CDR1 SGHAT, CDR2 FQNNGV. Written as DNA, the CDR3 is TGTGCCAGCAGCCACGTACAGCCAGGGGGTGAGACCCAGTACTTC. Protein sequence: CASSHVQPGGETQYF.

This clone has only a few counts. The DNA for the CDR3 is TGTGCCAGCAGCCCCCTGGGGGGGGGCACTGAAGCTTTCTTT. Translated: CASSPLGGGTEAFF. The V and J genes are TRBV5-5 and TRBJ1-1; D is possibly TRBD1 (5 bases). Germline loops: CDR1 SGHKS, CDR2 YYEKEE (reference sequence). The length of the CDR3 is 14 residues. The V and J ends lost 4 bases and 4 bases respectively, with 14 bases between them. The whole variable domain, filled in from reference TRBV5-5 and TRBJ1-1, reads DAGVTQSPTHLIKTRGQQVTLRCSPISGHKSVSWYQQVLGQGPQFIFQYYEKEERGRGNFPDRFSARQFPNYSSELNVNALLLGDSALYLCASSPLGGGTEAFFGQGTRLTVV.

The chain combines TRBV4-1 with TRBJ2-3, with D perhaps matching TRBD2 (5 bases). This CDR3 has 12 residues. Germline CDR1 reads MGHRA; CDR2 reads YSYEKL. Deletions cut 4 bases from V and 14 bases from J, with 16 bases between. The CDR3 sequence: CASSLVGVGPYF. CDR3 nucleotides: TGCGCCAGCAGCCTCGTGGGAGTAGGTCCGTATTTT.

V gene TRBV28 combines with J gene TRBJ2-7, with a tentative D call TRBD2 (7 bases). V lost 6 bases, J lost 1 base, and 16 bases lay in between. The CDR3 has 15 residues. The germline V gene has CDR1 MDHEN and CDR2 SYDVKM. The CDR3 DNA reads TGTGCCAGCAGACCCCAGGGAGGGGGATCCTACGAGCAGTACTTC. This sequence encodes CASRPQGGGSYEQYF.

The chain has TRBV5-4 and TRBJ2-2; 9 positions match TRBD1. CDR3 length equals 16 residues. V shed 4 bases and J 4 bases; nucleotides not matched to a gene: 8. CDR1 and CDR2 (germline): SGHNT, YYREEE (reference sequence). CDR3 nucleotides: TGTGCCAGCAGCAATCCGGGACAGGGTCCCACCGGGGAGCTGTTTTTT. Translating it yields CASSNPGQGPTGELFF.

There are a few counts of this clone. The V gene is TRBV27, the J gene TRBJ1-2, with 7 bases fitting TRBD1. V trimming: 2 bases; J trimming: 4 bases; junction bases outside the gene matches: 7. CDR1 and CDR2 (germline): MNHEY, SMNVEV (reference sequence). This CDR3 comprises 15 residues. The CDR3 here is CASSLTRGLSYGYTF. DNA for the CDR3: TGTGCCAGCAGTTTAACGAGGGGGCTGAGCTATGGCTACACCTTC.

The V and J genes are TRBV5-4 and TRBJ2-1; D not resolved. The CDR3 contains 11 residues. Trimming removed 2 bases at V and 14 bases at J, with 11 bases between. Looked up from germline, CDR1 is SGHNT and CDR2 is YYREEE (reference sequence). The CDR3 DNA is TGTGCCAGCAGCTTTGGCCGTACCGAGTTCTTC. Amino acid sequence: CASSFGRTEFF.

The chain joins TRBV7-9 to TRBJ1-3; 7 bases line up with TRBD1. This CDR3 comprises 14 residues. Germline loops: CDR1 SEHNR, CDR2 FQNEAQ (reference sequence). With V trimmed by 1 base and J by 6 bases, 3 bases remained unmatched. CDR3 coding DNA: TGTGCCAGCAGCTTAGGACAGGGCGAAAACACCATATATTTT. This codes for CASSLGQGENTIYF.

This chain joins TRBV4-1 and TRBJ2-5; 10 bases are a match to TRBD2. V was pared by 4 bases and J by 3 bases, with 5 bases of the junction left unmatched. Germline values: CDR1 MGHRA, CDR2 YSYEKL. The length of the CDR3 is 15 residues. The CDR3 nucleotides are TGCGCCAGCAGCCGGGCTAGCGGGAGCAAAGAGACCCAGTACTTC. Protein: CASSRASGSKETQYF.

The chain recombines TRBV6-1 with TRBJ2-7; unclear D gene. The CDR3 is 14 amino acids. Trimming took 2 bases from V and 2 from J, leaving 10 bases between them. Germline values: CDR1 MNHNS, CDR2 SASEGT. CDR3: CASSEKPLTYEQYF. The CDR3 DNA reads TGTGCCAGCAGTGAAAAACCTCTAACCTACGAGCAGTACTTC.

CDR3 in DNA: TGTGCCAGCAGCTTAGTGGCAGGGGGCAGCTCCTATAATTCACCCCTCCACTTT. Amino acids: CASSLVAGGSSYNSPLHF. V is TRBV7-2 and J is TRBJ1-6; TRBD1 aligns across 8 bases. This CDR3 spans 18 amino acids. Germline CDR1 reads SGHTA; CDR2 reads FQGNSA. V shed 1 base and J 0 bases; nucleotides not matched to a gene: 5.

This clone showed up just once. V gene TRBV11-2 combines with J gene TRBJ2-7, with 8 bases lining up with TRBD2. Germline CDR1 reads SGHAT; CDR2 reads FQNNGV. This CDR3 contains 17 residues. Trimming at V came to 5 bases and at J to 1 base, leaving 13 bases not matched to a gene. The CDR3 sequence is CASSALILAGRSYEQYF. CDR3 coding DNA: TGTGCCAGCAGCGCTCTAATCCTAGCGGGTAGATCCTACGAGCAGTACTTC. The complete variable domain, with remaining parts taken from reference TRBV11-2 and TRBJ2-7, reads EAGVAQSPRYKIIEKRQSVAFWCNPISGHATLYWYQQILGQGPKLLIQFQNNGVVDDSQLPKDRFSAERLKGVDSTLKIQPAKLEDSAVYLCASSALILAGRSYEQYFGPGTRLTVT.